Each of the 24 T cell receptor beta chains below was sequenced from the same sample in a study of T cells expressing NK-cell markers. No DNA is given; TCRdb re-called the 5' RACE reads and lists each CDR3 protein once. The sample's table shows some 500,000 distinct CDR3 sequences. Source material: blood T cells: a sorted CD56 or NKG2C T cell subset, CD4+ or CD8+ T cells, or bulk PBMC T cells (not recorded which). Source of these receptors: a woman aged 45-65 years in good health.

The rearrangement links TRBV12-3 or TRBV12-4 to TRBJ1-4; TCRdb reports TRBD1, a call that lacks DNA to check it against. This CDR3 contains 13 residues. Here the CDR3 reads CASSQGSGEKLFF.

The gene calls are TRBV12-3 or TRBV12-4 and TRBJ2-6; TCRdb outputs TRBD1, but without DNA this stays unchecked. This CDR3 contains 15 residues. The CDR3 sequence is CASSRAGVGANVLTF.

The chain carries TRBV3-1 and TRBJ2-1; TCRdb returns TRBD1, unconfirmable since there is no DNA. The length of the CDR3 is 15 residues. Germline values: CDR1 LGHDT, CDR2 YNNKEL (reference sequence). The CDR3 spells CASSPNGISYNEQFF.

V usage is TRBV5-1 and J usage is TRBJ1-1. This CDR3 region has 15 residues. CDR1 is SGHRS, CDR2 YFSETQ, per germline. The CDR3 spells CASSWRDGPNTEAFF.

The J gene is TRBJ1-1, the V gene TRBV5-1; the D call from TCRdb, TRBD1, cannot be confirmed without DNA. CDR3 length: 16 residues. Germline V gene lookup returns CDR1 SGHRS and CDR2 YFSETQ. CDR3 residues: CASSQGTGVLDTEAFF.

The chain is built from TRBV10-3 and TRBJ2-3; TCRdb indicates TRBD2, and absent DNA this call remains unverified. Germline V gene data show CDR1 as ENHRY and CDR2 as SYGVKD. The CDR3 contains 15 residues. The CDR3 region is CAISDGAGATDTQYF.

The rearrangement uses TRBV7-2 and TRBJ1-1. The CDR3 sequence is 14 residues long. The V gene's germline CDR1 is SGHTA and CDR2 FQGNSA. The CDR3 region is CASSNGPRDTEAFF.

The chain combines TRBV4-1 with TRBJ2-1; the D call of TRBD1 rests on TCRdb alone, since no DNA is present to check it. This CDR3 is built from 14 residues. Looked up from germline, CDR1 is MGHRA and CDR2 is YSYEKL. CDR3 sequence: CASSVQGGQGEQFF.

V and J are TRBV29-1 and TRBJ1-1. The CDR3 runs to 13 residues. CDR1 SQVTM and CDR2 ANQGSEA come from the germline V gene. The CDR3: CSVEDGGEVEAFF.

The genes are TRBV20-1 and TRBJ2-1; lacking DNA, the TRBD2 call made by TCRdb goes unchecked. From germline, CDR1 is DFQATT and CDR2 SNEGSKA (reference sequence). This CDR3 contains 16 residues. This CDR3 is CSAMLAGGRSYNEQFF.

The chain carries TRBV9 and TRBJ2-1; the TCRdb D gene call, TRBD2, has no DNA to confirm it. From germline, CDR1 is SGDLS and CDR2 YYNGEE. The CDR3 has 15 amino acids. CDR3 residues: CASSVELADYNEQFF.

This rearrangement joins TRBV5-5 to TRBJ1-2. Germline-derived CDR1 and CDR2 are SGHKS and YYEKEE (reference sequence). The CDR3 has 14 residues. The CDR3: CASSLAQGIYGYTF.

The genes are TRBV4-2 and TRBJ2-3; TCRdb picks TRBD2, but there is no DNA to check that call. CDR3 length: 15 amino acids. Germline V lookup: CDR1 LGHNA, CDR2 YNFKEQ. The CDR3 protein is CASSPDPGTGDTQYF.

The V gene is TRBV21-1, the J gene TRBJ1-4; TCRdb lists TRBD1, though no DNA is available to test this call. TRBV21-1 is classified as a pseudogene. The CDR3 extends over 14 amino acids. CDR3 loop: CASTPERFNEKLFF.

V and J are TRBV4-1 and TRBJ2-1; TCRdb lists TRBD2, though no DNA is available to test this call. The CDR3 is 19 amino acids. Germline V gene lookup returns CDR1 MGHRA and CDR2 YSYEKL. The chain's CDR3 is CASRLGLAGDLNQYNEQFF.

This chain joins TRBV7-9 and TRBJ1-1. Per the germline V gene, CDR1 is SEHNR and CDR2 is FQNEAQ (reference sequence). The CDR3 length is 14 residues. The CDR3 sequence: CASSLGRWSTEAFF.

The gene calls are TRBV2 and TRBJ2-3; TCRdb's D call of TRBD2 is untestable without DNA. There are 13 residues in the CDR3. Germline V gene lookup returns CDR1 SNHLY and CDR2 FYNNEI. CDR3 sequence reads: CAIPGSAVDTQYF.

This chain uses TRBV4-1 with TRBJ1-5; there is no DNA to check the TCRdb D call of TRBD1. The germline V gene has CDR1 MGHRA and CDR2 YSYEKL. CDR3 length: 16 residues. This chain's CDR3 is CASSQDPDRGDQPQHF.

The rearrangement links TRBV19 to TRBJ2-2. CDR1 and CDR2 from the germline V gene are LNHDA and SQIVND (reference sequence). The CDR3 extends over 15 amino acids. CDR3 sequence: CASSIGAAYTGELFF.

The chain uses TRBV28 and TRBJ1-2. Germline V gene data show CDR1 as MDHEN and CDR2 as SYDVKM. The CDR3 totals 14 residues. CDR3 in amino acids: CASSPQYVNYGYTF.

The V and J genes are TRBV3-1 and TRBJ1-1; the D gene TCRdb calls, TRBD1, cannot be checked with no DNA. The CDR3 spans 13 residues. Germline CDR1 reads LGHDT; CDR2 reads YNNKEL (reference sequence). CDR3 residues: CASSRGGTLEAFF.

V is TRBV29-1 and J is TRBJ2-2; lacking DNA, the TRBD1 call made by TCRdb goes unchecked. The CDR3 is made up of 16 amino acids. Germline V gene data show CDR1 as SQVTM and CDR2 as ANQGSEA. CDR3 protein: CSVAPWTGGITGELFF.

CDR3 amino acids: CSVGKAGGSYNEQFF. The chain is built from TRBV29-1 and TRBJ2-1; the D call of TRBD1 rests on TCRdb alone, since no DNA is present to check it. This CDR3 comprises 15 residues. The germline V gene has CDR1 SQVTM and CDR2 ANQGSEA.

CDR3 sequence reads: CASSWGTNYGYTF. This chain joins TRBV6-5 and TRBJ1-2; TCRdb's D gene call, TRBD1, goes unchecked for lack of DNA. The CDR3 covers 13 residues. Germline V gives CDR1 MNHEY, CDR2 SVGAGI.